This T cell receptor (beta chain) originates from a study of response to subunit inactivated influenza vaccine. TCRdb re-analysed the RT-PCR reads in MiXCR, keeping a single row per CDR3 protein. The sample lists 400,000 to 650,000 distinct CDR3 sequences; approximately 6.9% were seen once. V was pared by 5 bases and J by 0 bases, with 13 bases between. Per germline, CDR1 PRHDT and CDR2 FYEKMQ (reference sequence). CDR3 size: 16 residues. Study-wide findings and caveats: Authors suggested that a seasonal influenza vaccination recruits few new T cells each time.

This clonotype was observed many times. The target antigen is unknown. This rearrangement joins TRBV13 to TRBJ2-2, with D possibly being TRBD2 (5 bases). The sample was PBMCs from blood, taken around 25 months after vaccination. This clonotype originated in a man aged 50-75 years who received an inactivated influenza vaccine. The CDR3 DNA is TGTGCCAGCAGCCGGCGGACTGGGACGAACACCGGGGAGCTGTTTTTT. This gives the protein CASSRRTGTNTGELFF.